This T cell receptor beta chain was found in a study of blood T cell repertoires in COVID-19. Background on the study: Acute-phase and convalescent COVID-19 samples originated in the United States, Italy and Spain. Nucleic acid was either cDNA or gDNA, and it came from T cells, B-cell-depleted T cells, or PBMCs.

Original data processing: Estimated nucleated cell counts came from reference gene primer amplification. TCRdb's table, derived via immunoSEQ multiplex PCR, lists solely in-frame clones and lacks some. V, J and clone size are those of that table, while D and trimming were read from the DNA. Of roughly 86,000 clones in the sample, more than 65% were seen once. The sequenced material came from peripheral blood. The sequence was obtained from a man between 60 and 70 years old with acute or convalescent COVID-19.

The CDR3 protein is CASSPGQGRAEAFF. The CDR3 DNA sequence: TGTGCCAGCAGTCCAGGACAGGGGCGGGCTGAAGCTTTCTTT. The chain uses TRBV27 and TRBJ1-1; 9 bases align to TRBD1. CDR1 is MNHEY and CDR2 is SMNVEV in the germline V gene (reference sequence). The V segment lost 5 bases and the J segment 6 bases; nucleotides outside the gene matches: 7. The length of the CDR3 is 14 residues.